The present entry profiles one T cell receptor beta chain with its context. The RNA input was roughly 0.45 to 1 ug, and it was reverse transcribed with random hexamers. Amplification of TCR beta CDR3 used immunoSEQ multiplex PCR across 54 Vbeta and 13 Jbeta. MiXCR, run by TCRdb on the immunoSEQ multiplex PCR reads, gives a single entry per CDR3 protein. The top ten clones hold less than 0.25% of a sample with 95,000 to 150,000 distinct CDR3 sequences, approximately 96% of them seen once. The source of the sample is a study of CD8 T cells in Susac syndrome. The V and J ends lost 4 bases and 2 bases respectively, with 24 bases between them. Germline V gives CDR1 SGHTA, CDR2 FQGTGA. CDR3 size: 19 residues. Bulk CD8+ and CD4+ cells came from magnetic negative isolation; CD8+ TEMRA by FACS.

Sequenced sample: CD8+ T cells from PBMCs. This TCR was recovered from a human donor with Susac syndrome. The chain carries TRBV7-3 and TRBJ2-4, with D tentatively TRBD1 or TRBD2 (5 bases each). In DNA form, the CDR3 reads TGTGCCAGCAGCTCCCCGGCTATGGATCCGGGACCCTCCAAAAACATTCAGTACTTC. Protein: CASSSPAMDPGPSKNIQYF.